This TCR beta chain appears in the sequencing data of a study of siplizumab effects on memory and regulatory T cells. Findings of the study overall: Memory T cells appeared less diverse than naive cells, which seemed to contribute substantially to alloresponse.

The CDR3 is made up of 19 amino acids. V was cut by 3 bases and J by 0 bases, with 21 bases left in between. Germline V gene lookup returns CDR1 MGHRA and CDR2 YSYEKL. TCRdb's table, derived via immunoSEQ multiplex PCR, lists solely in-frame clones and lacks some. The sample consists of about 50,000 clones, approximately 93% of them appearing once. Regarding this clone: Antigen unknown.

The chain couples TRBV4-1 to TRBJ1-5; tentatively, D is TRBD1 (5 bases). The clonotype comes from a human donor in good health. The sample consisted of CD8+ T cells sorted from blood. The CDR3 sequence is CASSQPPGLGSDSNQPQHF. The CDR3 DNA reads TGCGCCAGCAGCCAGCCCCCGGGACTAGGGTCGGATAGCAATCAGCCCCAGCATTTT.